This TCR beta chain appears in the sequencing data of a study of PD-L1 blockade in urothelial cancer. The table came from immunoSEQ multiplex PCR; TCRdb's copy has only in-frame clones and leaves some out. The profile shows around 45,000 clones, 70% to 90% of them singletons. Study findings and constraints: Patients who had durable benefit saw their tumor-associated blood clones expand more at 3 weeks.

A note on this clone: What it recognizes is unknown.

Patients were living with locally advanced or metastatic urothelial carcinoma. The CDR3 sequence is 14 residues long. The ends were cut back, 3 bases at V and 2 bases at J, with 9 bases in the middle. CDR1 is WNHNN and CDR2 is SYGVQD in the germline V gene (reference sequence). Sequenced here: PBMCs, sampled around atezolizumab (anti-PD-L1) treatment. The clonotype was recovered from an older man with urothelial cancer. The V gene is TRBV10-1, the J gene TRBJ2-3; D not certain. The CDR3 sequence is CASSDQKSTDTQYF. The CDR3 DNA reads TGCGCCAGCAGTGATCAGAAATCCACAGATACGCAGTATTTT.